A selection of T cell receptor beta chains follows, all from one sample in a study of cytomegalovirus exposure and HLA in healthy donors. Measured with immunoSEQ multiplex PCR; TCRdb has only the in-frame clones, and not every one. The sample has some 100,000 clones; approximately 84% are singletons. Sequencing was performed on PBMCs. Source of these receptors: a man between 18 and 35 years old in good health and CMV-seronegative. Each CDR3 is given with its conserved first and last residue. D genes are given only for firm matches. Where a row states a size, it is once, few, many or the class of an expanded clone; other rows omit it.

TRBJ2-7,TRBD1,once,TRBV19,11,TGTGCTGCAGGGGGTAGGTACGAGCAGTACTTC,CAAGGRYEQYF
TRBJ1-3,TRBD1,-,TRBV9,14,TGTGCCAGCAGCCCCACAGGGGGTTTAGACACCATATATTTT,CASSPTGGLDTIYF
TRBJ1-1,-,-,TRBV7-2,13,TGTGCCAGCAGCCGAGGACAGTACACTGAAGCTTTCTTT,CASSRGQYTEAFF
TRBJ1-1,TRBD1,-,TRBV28,14,TGTGCCAGCAGCGGAGGGGGCTGGAACACTGAAGCTTTCTTT,CASSGGGWNTEAFF
TRBJ1-3,-,-,TRBV6-5,15,TGTGCCAGCAGCCCACAAATGATCTCTGGAAACACCATATATTTT,CASSPQMISGNTIYF
TRBJ1-1,TRBD1,-,TRBV12-5,14,TGTGCTAGTGGTTTGCCAGGGGGGAACACTGAAGCTTTCTTT,CASGLPGGNTEAFF
TRBJ2-5,TRBD1,once,TRBV14,14,TGTGCCAGCAGCCATCTCGACAGGGGTGAGACCCAGTACTTC,CASSHLDRGETQYF
TRBJ2-5,TRBD1,-,TRBV27,14,TGTGCCAGCAGTTTTAGGGACAGACAAGAGACCCAGTACTTC,CASSFRDRQETQYF
TRBJ2-4,TRBD1,-,TRBV10-3,17,TGTGCCGCCGCCCCGGGACAGGGGGTAGGGGCCAAAAACATTCAGTACTTC,CAAAPGQGVGAKNIQYF
TRBJ1-1,TRBD1,-,TRBV19,16,TGTGCCAGTAGTAGCTCCCTGGACAGGGCGAACACTGAAGCTTTCTTT,CASSSSLDRANTEAFF
TRBJ1-4,TRBD1,few,TRBV25-1,15,TGTGCCAGCAGTGAATGGACAGGCCCTAATGAAAAACTGTTTTTT,CASSEWTGPNEKLFF
TRBJ2-1,TRBD1,-,TRBV5-6,16,TGTGCCAGCAGCCCTGGGACAGGGGGGTTTAGCAATGAGCAGTTCTTC,CASSPGTGGFSNEQFF
TRBJ2-7,TRBD1,-,TRBV7-8,18,TGTGCCAGCAGCCCCGATATCGTTCCCGGGACAGGGTACTCCGAGCAGTACTTC,CASSPDIVPGTGYSEQYF
TRBJ2-1,-,once,TRBV6-1,13,TGTGCCAGCAGTGAGGTCCCAGAATTTGAGCAGTTCTTC,CASSEVPEFEQFF
TRBJ2-1,-,-,TRBV6-1,15,TGTGCCAGCAGTGAAGCCGACTTCTGGAACAATGAGCAGTTCTTC,CASSEADFWNNEQFF
TRBJ1-1,-,-,TRBV7-9,15,TGTGCCAGCAGCCCCACACAGGGCGGGAACACTGAAGCTTTCTTT,CASSPTQGGNTEAFF
TRBJ2-5,-,once,TRBV5-6,14,TGTGCCAGCAGCTCCGCAGGGTGGTCAGAGACCCAGTACTTC,CASSSAGWSETQYF
TRBJ2-3,-,-,TRBV6-1,14,TGTGCCAGCGTTCTTCAGGGGCGGACAGATACGCAGTATTTT,CASVLQGRTDTQYF
TRBJ2-3,-,-,TRBV29-1,12,TGCAGCGCCCTTGTTAGCACAGATACGCAGTATTTT,CSALVSTDTQYF
TRBJ2-1,TRBD2,-,TRBV27,15,TGTGCCAGCAGTTGGACTAGCGGGGCATCTGGTGAGCAGTTCTTC,CASSWTSGASGEQFF
TRBJ2-2,-,-,TRBV9,14,TGTGCCAGCAGTTCGACAGGGAACACCGGGGAGCTGTTTTTT,CASSSTGNTGELFF
TRBJ2-1,TRBD2,-,TRBV2,15,TGTGCCAGCAGTCTTTGGGCGGGAGTGGTGAATGAGCAGTTCTTC,CASSLWAGVVNEQFF
TRBJ1-2,-,-,TRBV6-1,16,TGTGCCAGCAGTGAATGGAATCAGGGGCCTGTGGATGGCTACACCTTC,CASSEWNQGPVDGYTF
TRBJ2-6,TRBD1,few,TRBV2,18,TGTGCCAGCAGTGATATGACAGGGGGAAACTCTGGGGCCAACGTCCTGACTTTC,CASSDMTGGNSGANVLTF
TRBJ2-1,TRBD2,-,TRBV25-1,15,TGTGCCAGCAGTACTAGCGGGAGGTCCTGGGATGAGCAGTTCTTC,CASSTSGRSWDEQFF
TRBJ2-7,TRBD2,-,TRBV5-1,15,TGCGCCAGCAGCTTGGGGGGGACTAGCGTCCACGAGCAGTACTTC,CASSLGGTSVHEQYF
TRBJ2-1,TRBD2,-,TRBV7-7,16,TGTGCTAGCAGCGAACGAACTAGCGGCAACTACAATGAGCAGTTCTTC,CASSERTSGNYNEQFF
TRBJ1-1,TRBD1,-,TRBV27,13,TGTGCCAGCGGCCGGGACAGCTACACTGAAGCTTTCTTT,CASGRDSYTEAFF
TRBJ1-5,-,-,TRBV7-2,16,TGTGCCAGCAGCTTAGGGGGACACCTTACGGGTCAGCCCCAGCATTTT,CASSLGGHLTGQPQHF
TRBJ1-6,TRBD1,-,TRBV28,15,TGTGCCAGCAGCCGAGGGGACAGCTATAATTCACCCCTCCACTTT,CASSRGDSYNSPLHF
TRBJ1-1,TRBD1,-,TRBV5-1,16,TGCGCCAGCAGCTTAATTGGACAGGCAATGAACACTGAAGCTTTCTTT,CASSLIGQAMNTEAFF